The rows below give T cell receptor beta chains drawn from one sample of a study of cytomegalovirus exposure and HLA in healthy donors. Measured with immunoSEQ multiplex PCR; TCRdb has only the in-frame clones, and not every one. The data show over 100,000 clones, 85% to 90% seen once. The sequenced sample was PBMCs. These receptors all stem from a man aged 25 to 40 in good health and CMV-seronegative. Both conserved end residues are part of each CDR3. D genes are given only for firm matches. Expanded clones are given a class, and other clones once, few, many or no size at all.

D	V	J	size	CDR3	DNA
-	TRBV19	TRBJ1-2	-	CASSYSRDNYGYTF	TGTGCCAGTAGTTACAGCAGGGATAACTATGGCTACACCTTC
TRBD1	TRBV5-4	TRBJ2-3	-	CASSLGGQGHTQYF	TGTGCCAGCAGCTTGGGGGGACAGGGTCATACGCAGTATTTT
-	TRBV2	TRBJ1-2	-	CASTKEGRGTYGYTF	TGTGCCAGCACCAAAGAAGGTCGGGGGACTTATGGCTACACCTTC
-	TRBV6-5	TRBJ2-3	-	CASKGPGTDTQYF	TGTGCCAGCAAGGGCCCGGGGACAGATACGCAGTATTTT
TRBD2	TRBV13	TRBJ2-7	few	CASSLEVTGGEQYF	TGTGCCAGCAGCTTAGAAGTAACGGGGGGGGAGCAGTACTTC
-	TRBV6-1	TRBJ2-7	-	CASSETGDYEQYF	TGTGCCAGCAGTGAAACAGGAGACTACGAGCAGTACTTC
-	TRBV18	TRBJ1-3	-	CASSPPSVRPQLSGNTIYF	TGTGCCAGCTCACCCCCATCGGTGCGGCCACAACTCTCTGGAAACACCATATATTTT
TRBD2	TRBV4-2	TRBJ2-3	-	CASSESGIAGVADTQYF	TGTGCCAGCAGCGAAAGTGGAATAGCGGGGGTGGCAGATACGCAGTATTTT
TRBD2	TRBV19	TRBJ2-1	-	CASSIGGTYNEQFF	TGTGCCAGTAGTATCGGGGGGACTTACAATGAGCAGTTCTTC
TRBD2	TRBV5-1	TRBJ2-5	-	CASTSLAGQETQYF	TGCGCCAGCACCTCCTTAGCGGGGCAAGAGACCCAGTACTTC
TRBD2	TRBV5-1	TRBJ2-3	-	CASSETVLATIGDTQYF	TGCGCCAGCAGCGAGACCGTACTAGCGACCATCGGGGATACGCAGTATTTT
-	TRBV6-1	TRBJ1-1	once	CASPGQMNTEAFF	TGTGCCAGCCCCGGACAAATGAACACTGAAGCTTTCTTT
-	TRBV18	TRBJ2-3	-	CASSPRSGAGGTDTQYF	TGTGCCAGCTCACCAAGGAGTGGGGCTGGAGGGACAGATACGCAGTATTTT